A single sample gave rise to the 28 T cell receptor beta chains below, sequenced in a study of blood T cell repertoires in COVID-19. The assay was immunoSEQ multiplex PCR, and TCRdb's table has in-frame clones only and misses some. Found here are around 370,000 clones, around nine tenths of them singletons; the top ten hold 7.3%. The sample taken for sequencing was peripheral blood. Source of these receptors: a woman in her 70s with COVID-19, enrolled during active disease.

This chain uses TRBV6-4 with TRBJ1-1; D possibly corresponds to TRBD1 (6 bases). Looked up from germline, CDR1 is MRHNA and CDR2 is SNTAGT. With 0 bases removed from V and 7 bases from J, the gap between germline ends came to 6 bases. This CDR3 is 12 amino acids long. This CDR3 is CASSDSTGEAFF. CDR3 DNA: TGTGCCAGCAGTGACTCGACAGGTGAAGCTTTCTTT.

The CDR3 sequence: CASSPQGAVIGSPLHF. Written as DNA, the CDR3 is TGTGCCAGCAGCCCACAGGGGGCCGTAATAGGCTCACCCCTCCACTTT. This chain connects TRBV3-1 (or the pseudogene TRBV3-2) to TRBJ1-6; TRBD1 matches at 9 bases. Germline loops: CDR1 LGHDT, CDR2 YNNKEL (reference sequence). The CDR3 contains 16 residues. Trimming at V came to 4 bases and at J to 10 bases, leaving 11 bases not matched to a gene.

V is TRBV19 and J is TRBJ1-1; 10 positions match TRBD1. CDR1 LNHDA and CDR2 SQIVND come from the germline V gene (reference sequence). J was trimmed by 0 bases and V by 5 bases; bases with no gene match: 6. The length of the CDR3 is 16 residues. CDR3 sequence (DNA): TGTGCCAGTAGTTCCCGGACAGGGGGTATGAACACTGAAGCTTTCTTT. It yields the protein CASSSRTGGMNTEAFF.

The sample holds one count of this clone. The DNA of the CDR3 is TGTGCCTGGAGTCGACAGAGCCTCCAAGAGACCCAGTACTTC. This encodes CAWSRQSLQETQYF. The genes are TRBV30 and TRBJ2-5; maybe TRBD1 (5 bases). CDR3 size: 14 residues. Trimming removed 2 bases at V and 1 base at J, with 11 bases between. The germline gives CDR1 GTSNPN, CDR2 SVGIG (reference sequence).

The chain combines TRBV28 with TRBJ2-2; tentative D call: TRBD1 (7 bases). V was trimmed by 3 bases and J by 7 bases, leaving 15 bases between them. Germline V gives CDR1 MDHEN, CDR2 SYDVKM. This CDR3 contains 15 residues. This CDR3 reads CASSLEGARNGELFF. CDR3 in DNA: TGTGCCAGCAGTTTGGAGGGGGCCAGGAACGGGGAGCTGTTTTTT.

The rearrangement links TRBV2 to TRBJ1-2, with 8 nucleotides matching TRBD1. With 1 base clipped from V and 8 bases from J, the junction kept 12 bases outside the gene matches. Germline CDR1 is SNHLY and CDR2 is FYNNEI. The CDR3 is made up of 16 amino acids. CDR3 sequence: CASSEGGTGGLGGYTF. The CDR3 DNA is TGTGCCAGCAGTGAAGGGGGAACAGGGGGATTGGGCGGCTACACCTTC.

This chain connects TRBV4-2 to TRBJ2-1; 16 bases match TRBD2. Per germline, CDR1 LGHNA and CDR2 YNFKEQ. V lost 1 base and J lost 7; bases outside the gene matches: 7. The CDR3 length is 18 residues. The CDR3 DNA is TGTGCCAGCAGCCAAGGCGGGACTAGCGGGGGGGTGAGAAATGAGCAGTTCTTC. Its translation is CASSQGGTSGGVRNEQFF.

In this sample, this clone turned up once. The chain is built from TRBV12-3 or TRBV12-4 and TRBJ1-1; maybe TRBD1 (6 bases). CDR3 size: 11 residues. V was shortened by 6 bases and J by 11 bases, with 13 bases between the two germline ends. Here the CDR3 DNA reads TGTGCCAGCAGACAAACAGGGCTGGCTTTCTTT. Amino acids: CASRQTGLAFF.

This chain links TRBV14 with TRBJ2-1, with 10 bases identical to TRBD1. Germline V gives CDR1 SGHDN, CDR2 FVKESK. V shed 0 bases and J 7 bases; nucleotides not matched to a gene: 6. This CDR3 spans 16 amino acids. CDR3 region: CASSQDRGQGGNEQFF. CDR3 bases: TGTGCCAGCAGCCAAGATCGAGGACAGGGGGGGAATGAGCAGTTCTTC.

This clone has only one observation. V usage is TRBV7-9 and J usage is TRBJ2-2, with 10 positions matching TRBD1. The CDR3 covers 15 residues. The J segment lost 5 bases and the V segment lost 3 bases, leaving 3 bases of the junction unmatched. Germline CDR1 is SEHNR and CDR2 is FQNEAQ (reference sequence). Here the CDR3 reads CASSFGTGVTGELFF. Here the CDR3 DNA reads TGTGCCAGCAGCTTTGGGACAGGGGTGACCGGGGAGCTGTTTTTT.

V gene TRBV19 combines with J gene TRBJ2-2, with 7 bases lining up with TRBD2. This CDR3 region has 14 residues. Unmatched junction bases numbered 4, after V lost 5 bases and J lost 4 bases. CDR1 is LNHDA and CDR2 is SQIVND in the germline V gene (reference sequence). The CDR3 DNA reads TGTGCCAGTAGTTCCCAGCGGGGCACCGGGGAGCTGTTTTTT. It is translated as CASSSQRGTGELFF. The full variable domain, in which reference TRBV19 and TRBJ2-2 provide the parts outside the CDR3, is DGGITQSPKYLFRKEGQNVTLSCEQNLNHDAMYWYRQDPGQGLRLIYYSQIVNDFQKGDIAEGYSVSREKKESFPLTVTSAQKNPTAFYLCASSSQRGTGELFFGEGSRLTVL.

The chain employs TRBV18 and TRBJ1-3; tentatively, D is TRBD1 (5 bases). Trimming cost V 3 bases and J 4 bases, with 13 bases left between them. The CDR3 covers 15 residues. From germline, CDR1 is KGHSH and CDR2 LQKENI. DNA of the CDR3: TGTGCCAGCTCACCCCCAGGGAAACCCGGAAACACCATATATTTT. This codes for CASSPPGKPGNTIYF.

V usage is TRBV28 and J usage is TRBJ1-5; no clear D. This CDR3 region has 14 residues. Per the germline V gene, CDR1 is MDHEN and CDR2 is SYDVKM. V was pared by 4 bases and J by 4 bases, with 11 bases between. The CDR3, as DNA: TGTGCCAGCAGTTCTGGAGTTAAAAATCAGCCCCAGCATTTT. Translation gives CASSSGVKNQPQHF.

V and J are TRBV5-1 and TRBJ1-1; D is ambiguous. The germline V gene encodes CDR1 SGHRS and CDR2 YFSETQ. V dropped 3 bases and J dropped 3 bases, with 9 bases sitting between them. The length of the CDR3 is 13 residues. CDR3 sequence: CASSSTGYTEAFF. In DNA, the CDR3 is TGCGCCAGCAGCTCGACGGGGTACACTGAAGCTTTCTTT.

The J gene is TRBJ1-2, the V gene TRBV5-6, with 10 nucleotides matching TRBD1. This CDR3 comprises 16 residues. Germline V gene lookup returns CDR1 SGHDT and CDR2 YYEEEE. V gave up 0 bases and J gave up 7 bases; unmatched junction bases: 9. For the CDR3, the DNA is TGTGCCAGCAGCTTGGAAAGACAGGGGGCTTCCTCTGGCTACACCTTC. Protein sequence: CASSLERQGASSGYTF.

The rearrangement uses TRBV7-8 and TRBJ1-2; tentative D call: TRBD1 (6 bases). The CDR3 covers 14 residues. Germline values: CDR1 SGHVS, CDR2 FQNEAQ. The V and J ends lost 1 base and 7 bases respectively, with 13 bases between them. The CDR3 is CASSLDRAGVGYTF. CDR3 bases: TGTGCCAGCAGCTTAGACAGGGCAGGAGTTGGCTACACCTTC. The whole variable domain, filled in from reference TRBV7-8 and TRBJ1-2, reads GAGVSQSPRYKVAKRGQDVALRCDPISGHVSLFWYQQALGQGPEFLTYFQNEAQLDKSGLPSDRFFAERPEGSVSTLKIQRTQQEDSAVYLCASSLDRAGVGYTFGSGTRLTVV.

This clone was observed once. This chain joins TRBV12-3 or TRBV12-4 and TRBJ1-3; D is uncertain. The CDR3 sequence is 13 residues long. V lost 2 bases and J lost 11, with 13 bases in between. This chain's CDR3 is CASSLRERQAIYF. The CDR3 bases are TGTGCCAGCAGTTTACGGGAAAGGCAAGCCATATATTTT.

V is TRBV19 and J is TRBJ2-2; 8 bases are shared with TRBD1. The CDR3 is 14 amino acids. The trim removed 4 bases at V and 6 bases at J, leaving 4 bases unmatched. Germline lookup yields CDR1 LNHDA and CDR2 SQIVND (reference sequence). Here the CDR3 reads CASSKDRVSGELFF. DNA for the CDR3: TGTGCCAGTAGTAAGGACAGGGTCTCCGGGGAGCTGTTTTTT.

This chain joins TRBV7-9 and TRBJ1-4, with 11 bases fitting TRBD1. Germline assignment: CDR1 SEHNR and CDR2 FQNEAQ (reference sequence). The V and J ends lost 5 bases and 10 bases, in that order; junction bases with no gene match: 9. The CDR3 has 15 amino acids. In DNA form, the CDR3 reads TGTGCCAGCAGCCCCCCGGACAGGGGGCAAGGAAAACTGTTTTTT. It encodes CASSPPDRGQGKLFF.

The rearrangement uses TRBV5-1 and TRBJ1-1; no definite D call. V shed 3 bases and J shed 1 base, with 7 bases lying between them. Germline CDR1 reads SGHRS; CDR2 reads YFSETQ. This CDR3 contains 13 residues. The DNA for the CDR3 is TGCGCCAGCAGCTACTCAGGGAACACTGAAGCTTTCTTT. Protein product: CASSYSGNTEAFF.

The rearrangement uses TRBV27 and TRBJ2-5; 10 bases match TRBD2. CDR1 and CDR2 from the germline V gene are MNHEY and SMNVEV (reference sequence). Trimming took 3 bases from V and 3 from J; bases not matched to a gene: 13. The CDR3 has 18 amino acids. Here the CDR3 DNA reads TGTGCCAGCAGTTTCCCCAAAGATAGCGGGGGGTTAAAAGAGACCCAGTACTTC. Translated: CASSFPKDSGGLKETQYF.

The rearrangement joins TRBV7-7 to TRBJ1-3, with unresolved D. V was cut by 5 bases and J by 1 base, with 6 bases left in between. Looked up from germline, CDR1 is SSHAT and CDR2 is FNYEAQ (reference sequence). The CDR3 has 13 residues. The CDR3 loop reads CASSERSGNTIYF. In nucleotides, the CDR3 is TGTGCCAGCAGCGAGCGGTCTGGAAACACCATATATTTT.

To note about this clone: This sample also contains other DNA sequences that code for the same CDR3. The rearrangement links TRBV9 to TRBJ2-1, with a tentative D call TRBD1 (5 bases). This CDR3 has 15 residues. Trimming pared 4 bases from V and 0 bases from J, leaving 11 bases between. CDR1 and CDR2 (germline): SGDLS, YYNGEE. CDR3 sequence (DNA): TGTGCCAGCAGCTCTCAGGGTAGCTCCTACAATGAGCAGTTCTTC. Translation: CASSSQGSSYNEQFF.

The DNA for the CDR3 is TGTGCCAGCAGCGGACGACTAGCGGGGCCCACAGATACGCAGTATTTT. Protein product: CASSGRLAGPTDTQYF. The V call is TRBV7-2, the J call TRBJ2-3, with 11 bases that match TRBD2. J lost 2 bases, V lost 5 bases, and 6 bases had no gene match. CDR1 is SGHTA, CDR2 FQGNSA, per germline. The CDR3 runs to 16 residues.

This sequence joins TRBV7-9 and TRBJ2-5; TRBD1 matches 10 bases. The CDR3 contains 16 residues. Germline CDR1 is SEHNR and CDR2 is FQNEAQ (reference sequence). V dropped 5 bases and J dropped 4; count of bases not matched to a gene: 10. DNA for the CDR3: TGTGCCAGCAGCCCCCGGACAGGGGGGCGTAGAGAGACCCAGTACTTC. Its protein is CASSPRTGGRRETQYF.

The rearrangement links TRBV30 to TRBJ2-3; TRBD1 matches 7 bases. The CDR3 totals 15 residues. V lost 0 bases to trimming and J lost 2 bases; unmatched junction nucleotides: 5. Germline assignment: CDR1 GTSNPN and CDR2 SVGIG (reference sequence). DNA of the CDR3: TGTGCCTGGAGTGTGGCAGGGGGATTCACAGATACGCAGTATTTT. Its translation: CAWSVAGGFTDTQYF.

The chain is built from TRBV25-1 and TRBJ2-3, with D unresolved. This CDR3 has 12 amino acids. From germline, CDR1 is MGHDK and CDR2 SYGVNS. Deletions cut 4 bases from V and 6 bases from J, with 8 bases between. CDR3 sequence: CASSVRTDTQYF. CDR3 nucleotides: TGTGCCAGCAGTGTCAGAACCGATACGCAGTATTTT.

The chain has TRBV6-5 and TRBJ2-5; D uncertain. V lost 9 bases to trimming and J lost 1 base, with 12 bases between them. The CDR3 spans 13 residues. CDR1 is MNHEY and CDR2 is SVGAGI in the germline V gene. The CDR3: CASQMGLQETQYF. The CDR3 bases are TGTGCCAGTCAAATGGGCCTCCAAGAGACCCAGTACTTC.